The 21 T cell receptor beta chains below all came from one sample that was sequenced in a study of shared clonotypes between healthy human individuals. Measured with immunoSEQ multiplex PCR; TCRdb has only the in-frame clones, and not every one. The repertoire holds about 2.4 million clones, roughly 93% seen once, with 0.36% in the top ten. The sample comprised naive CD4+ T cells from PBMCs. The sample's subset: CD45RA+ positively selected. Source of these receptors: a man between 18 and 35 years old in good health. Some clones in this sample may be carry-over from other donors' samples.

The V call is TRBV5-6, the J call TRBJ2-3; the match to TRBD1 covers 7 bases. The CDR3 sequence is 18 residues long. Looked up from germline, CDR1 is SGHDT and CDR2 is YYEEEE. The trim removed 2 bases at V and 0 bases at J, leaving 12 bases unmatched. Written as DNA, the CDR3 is TGTGCCAGCAGCTTCATAGACAGGGAACCTGTTAGCACAGATACGCAGTATTTT. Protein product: CASSFIDREPVSTDTQYF.

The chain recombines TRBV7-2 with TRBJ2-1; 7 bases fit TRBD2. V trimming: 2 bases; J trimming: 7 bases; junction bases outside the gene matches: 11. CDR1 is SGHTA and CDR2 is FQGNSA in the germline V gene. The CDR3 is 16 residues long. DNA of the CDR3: TGTGCCAGCAGCTTAAGCTTCCAGCGGGAACGAAATGAGCAGTTCTTC. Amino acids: CASSLSFQRERNEQFF.

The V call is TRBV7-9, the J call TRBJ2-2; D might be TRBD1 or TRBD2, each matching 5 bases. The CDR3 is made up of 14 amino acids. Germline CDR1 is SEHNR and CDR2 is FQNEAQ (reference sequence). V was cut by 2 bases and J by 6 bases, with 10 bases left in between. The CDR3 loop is CASSLYGGPGELFF. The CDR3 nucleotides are TGTGCCAGCAGCTTATATGGGGGACCCGGGGAGCTGTTTTTT.

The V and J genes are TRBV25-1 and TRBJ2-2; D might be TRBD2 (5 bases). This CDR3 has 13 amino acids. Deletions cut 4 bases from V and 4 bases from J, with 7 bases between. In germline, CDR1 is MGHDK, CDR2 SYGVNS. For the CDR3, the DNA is TGTGCCAGCAGTGTTACTAGCACCGGGGAGCTGTTTTTT. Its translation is CASSVTSTGELFF. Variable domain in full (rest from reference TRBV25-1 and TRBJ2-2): EADIYQTPRYLVIGTGKKITLECSQTMGHDKMYWYQQDPGMELHLIHYSYGVNSTEKGDLSSESTVSRIRTEHFPLTLESARPSHTSQYLCASSVTSTGELFFGEGSRLTVL.

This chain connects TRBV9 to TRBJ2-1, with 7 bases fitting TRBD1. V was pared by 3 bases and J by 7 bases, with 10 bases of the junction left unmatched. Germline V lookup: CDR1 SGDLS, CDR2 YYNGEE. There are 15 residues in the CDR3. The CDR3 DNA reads TGTGCCAGCAGCGCCGCCTCAGGGGGTTGGAATGAGCAGTTCTTC. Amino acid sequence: CASSAASGGWNEQFF.

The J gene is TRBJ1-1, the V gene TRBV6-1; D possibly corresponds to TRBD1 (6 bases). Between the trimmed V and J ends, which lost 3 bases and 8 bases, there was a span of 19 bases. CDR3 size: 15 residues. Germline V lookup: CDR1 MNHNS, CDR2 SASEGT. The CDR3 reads CASSDPSWTAKEAFF. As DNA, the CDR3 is TGTGCCAGCAGTGACCCGAGTTGGACAGCAAAGGAAGCTTTCTTT.

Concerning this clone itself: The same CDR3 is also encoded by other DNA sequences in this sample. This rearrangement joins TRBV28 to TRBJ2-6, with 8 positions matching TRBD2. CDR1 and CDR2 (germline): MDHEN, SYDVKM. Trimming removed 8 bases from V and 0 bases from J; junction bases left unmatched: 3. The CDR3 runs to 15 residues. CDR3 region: CASRAGGSGANVLTF. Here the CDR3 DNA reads TGTGCCAGCCGTGCGGGAGGCTCTGGGGCCAACGTCCTGACTTTC.

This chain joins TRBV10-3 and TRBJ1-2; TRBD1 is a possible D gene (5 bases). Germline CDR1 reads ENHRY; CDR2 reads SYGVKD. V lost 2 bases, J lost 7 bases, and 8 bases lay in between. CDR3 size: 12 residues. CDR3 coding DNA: TGTGCCATCAGTGAGGGGGCTACTGGCTACACCTTC. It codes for CAISEGATGYTF.

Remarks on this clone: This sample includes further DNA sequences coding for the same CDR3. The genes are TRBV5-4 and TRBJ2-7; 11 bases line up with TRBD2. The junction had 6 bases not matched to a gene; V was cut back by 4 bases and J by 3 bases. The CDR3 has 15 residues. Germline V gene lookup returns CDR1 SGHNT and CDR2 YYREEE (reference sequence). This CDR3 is CASSPGLAGGYEQYF. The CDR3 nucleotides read TGTGCCAGCAGCCCTGGACTAGCGGGCGGCTACGAGCAGTACTTC. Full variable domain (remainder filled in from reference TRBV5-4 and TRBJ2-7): ETGVTQSPTHLIKTRGQQVTLRCSSQSGHNTVSWYQQALGQGPQFIFQYYREEENGRGNFPPRFSGLQFPNYSSELNVNALELDDSALYLCASSPGLAGGYEQYFGPGTRLTVT.

CDR3 nucleotides: TGTGCCAGTAGTCAGGGACGTTTGAACACTGAAGCTTTCTTT. Translated: CASSQGRLNTEAFF. The J gene is TRBJ1-1, the V gene TRBV19, with D possibly matching TRBD1 (5 bases). The CDR3 spans 14 residues. The germline CDR1 and CDR2 sequences are LNHDA and SQIVND (reference sequence). The V gene lost 5 bases and the J gene lost 0 bases, with 10 bases spanning the gap.

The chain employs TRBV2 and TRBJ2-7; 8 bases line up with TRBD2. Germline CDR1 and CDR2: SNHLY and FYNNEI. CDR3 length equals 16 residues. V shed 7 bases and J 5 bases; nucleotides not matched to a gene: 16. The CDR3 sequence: CASMIGPASGFNEQYF. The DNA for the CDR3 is TGTGCCAGCATGATAGGGCCGGCTAGCGGGTTCAACGAGCAGTACTTC.

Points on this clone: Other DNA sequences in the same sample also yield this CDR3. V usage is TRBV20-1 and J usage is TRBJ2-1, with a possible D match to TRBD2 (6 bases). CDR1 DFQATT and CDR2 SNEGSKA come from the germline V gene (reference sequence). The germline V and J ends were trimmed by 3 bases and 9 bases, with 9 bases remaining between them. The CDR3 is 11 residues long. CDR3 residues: CSASGRSEQFF. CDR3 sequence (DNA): TGCAGTGCTAGCGGGAGATCTGAGCAGTTCTTC.

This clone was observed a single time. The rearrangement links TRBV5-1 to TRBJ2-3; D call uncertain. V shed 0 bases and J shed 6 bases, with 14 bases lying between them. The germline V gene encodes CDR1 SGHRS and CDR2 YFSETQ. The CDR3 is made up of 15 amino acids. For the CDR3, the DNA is TGCGCCAGCAGCTTGGAGGCCGCCCGCTCGGATACGCAGTATTTT. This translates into CASSLEAARSDTQYF.

The CDR3 is CASSLPGTGLREAFF. In DNA, the CDR3 is TGCGCCAGCAGCTTGCCCGGGACAGGGTTGCGTGAAGCTTTCTTT. The V gene is TRBV5-1, the J gene TRBJ1-1, with 9 bases fitting TRBD1. Germline V gene lookup returns CDR1 SGHRS and CDR2 YFSETQ. Germline trimming cut 1 base from V and 7 bases from J; bases unmatched to any gene: 8. The CDR3 loop spans 15 amino acids.

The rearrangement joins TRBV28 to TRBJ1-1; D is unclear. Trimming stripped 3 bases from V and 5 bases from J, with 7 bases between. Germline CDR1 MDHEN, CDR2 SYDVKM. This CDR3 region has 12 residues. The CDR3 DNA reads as TGTGCCAGCAGTTTGGTGGCGACTGAAGCTTTCTTT. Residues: CASSLVATEAFF.

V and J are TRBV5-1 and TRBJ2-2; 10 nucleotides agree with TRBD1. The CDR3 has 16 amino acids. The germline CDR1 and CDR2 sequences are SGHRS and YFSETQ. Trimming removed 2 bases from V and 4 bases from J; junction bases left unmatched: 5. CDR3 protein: CASSLGGQGFTGELFF. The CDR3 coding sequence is TGCGCCAGCAGCTTAGGGGGACAGGGGTTCACCGGGGAGCTGTTTTTT. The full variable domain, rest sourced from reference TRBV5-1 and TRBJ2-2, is KAGVTQTPRYLIKTRGQQVTLSCSPISGHRSVSWYQQTPGQGLQFLFEYFSETQRNKGNFPGRFSGRQFSNSRSEMNVSTLELGDSALYLCASSLGGQGFTGELFFGEGSRLTVL.

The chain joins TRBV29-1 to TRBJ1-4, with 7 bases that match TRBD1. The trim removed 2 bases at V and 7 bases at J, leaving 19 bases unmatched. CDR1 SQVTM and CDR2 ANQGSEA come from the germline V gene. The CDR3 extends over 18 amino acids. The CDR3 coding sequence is TGCAGCGTTGAATCCCGGCCGAGGATAACAGGGGTGGGTGAAAAACTGTTTTTT. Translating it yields CSVESRPRITGVGEKLFF.

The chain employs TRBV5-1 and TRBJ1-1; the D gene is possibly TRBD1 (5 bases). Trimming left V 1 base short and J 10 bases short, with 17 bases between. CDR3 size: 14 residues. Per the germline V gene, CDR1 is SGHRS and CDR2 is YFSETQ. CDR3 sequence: CASSLIPQVTGAFF. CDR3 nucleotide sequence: TGCGCCAGCAGCTTGATTCCACAGGTGACGGGAGCTTTCTTT.

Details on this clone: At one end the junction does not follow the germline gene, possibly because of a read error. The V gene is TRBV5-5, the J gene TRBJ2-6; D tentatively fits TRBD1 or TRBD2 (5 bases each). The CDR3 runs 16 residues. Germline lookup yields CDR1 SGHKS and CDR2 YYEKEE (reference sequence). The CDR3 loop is CASTLRGDSGANVLTF. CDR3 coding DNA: TGTGCCAGCACCTTGAGGGGAGACTCTGGGGCCAACGTCCTGACTTTC.

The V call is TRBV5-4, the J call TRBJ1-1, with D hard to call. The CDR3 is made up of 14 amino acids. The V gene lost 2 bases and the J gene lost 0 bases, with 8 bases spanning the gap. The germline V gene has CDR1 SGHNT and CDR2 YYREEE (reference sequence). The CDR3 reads CASSFSQMNTEAFF. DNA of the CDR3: TGTGCCAGCAGCTTTTCTCAGATGAACACTGAAGCTTTCTTT.

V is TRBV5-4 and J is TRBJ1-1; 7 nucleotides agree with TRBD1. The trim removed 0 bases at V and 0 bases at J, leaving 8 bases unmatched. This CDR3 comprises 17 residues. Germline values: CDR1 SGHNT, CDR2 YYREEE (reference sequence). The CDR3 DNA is TGTGCCAGCAGCTTGGGCGTCCCCAGGGGGTTGAACACTGAAGCTTTCTTT. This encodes CASSLGVPRGLNTEAFF.